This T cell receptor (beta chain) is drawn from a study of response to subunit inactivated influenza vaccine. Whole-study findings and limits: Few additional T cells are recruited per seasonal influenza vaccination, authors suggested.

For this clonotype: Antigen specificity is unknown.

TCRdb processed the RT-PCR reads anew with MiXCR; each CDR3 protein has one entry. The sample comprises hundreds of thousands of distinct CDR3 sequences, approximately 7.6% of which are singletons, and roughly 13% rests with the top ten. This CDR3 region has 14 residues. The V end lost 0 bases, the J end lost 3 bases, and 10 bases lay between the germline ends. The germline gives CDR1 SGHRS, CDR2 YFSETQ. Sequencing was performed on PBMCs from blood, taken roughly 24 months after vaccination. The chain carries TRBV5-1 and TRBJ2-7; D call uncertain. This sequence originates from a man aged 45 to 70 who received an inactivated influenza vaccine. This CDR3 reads CASSLGQVDYEQYF. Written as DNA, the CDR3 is TGCGCCAGCAGCTTGGGGCAGGTGGACTACGAGCAGTACTTC.